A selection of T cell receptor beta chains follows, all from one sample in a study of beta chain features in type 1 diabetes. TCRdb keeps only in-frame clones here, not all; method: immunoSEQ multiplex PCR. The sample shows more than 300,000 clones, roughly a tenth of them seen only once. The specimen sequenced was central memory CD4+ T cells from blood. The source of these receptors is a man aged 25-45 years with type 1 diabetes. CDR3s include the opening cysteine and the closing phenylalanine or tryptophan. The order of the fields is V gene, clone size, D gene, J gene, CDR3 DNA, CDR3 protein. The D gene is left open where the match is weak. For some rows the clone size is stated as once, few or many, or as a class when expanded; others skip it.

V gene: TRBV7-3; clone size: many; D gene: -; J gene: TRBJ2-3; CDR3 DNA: TGTGCCAGCAGCTCCCCCAACACAGATACGCAGTATTTT; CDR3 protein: CASSSPNTDTQYF
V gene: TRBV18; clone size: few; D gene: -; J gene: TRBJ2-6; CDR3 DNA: TGTGCCAGCTCACCACAGGGCACCGGGGCCAACGTCCTAACTTTC; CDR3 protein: CASSPQGTGANVLTF
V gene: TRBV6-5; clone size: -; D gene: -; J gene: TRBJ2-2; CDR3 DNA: TGTGCCAGCAGTCGCCCACAGACCGGGGAGCTGTTTTTT; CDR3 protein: CASSRPQTGELFF
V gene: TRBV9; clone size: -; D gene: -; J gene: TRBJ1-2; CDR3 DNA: TGTGCCAGCAGCGGGCTAGGCAGGGTGGATGGCTACACCTTC; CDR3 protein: CASSGLGRVDGYTF
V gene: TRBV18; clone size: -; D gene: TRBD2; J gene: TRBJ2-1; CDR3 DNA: TGTGCCAGCTCCCCGGCCGGGCGGGAGAGGAATGAGCAGTTCTTC; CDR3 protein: CASSPAGRERNEQFF
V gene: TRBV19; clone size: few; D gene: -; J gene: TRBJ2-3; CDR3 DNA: TGTGCCAGTAGTGTCCGGACCCGACCGGTGGTTTACACAGATACGCAGTATTTT; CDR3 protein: CASSVRTRPVVYTDTQYF
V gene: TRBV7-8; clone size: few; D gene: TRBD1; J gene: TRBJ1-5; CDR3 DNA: TGTGCCAGCAGCTTACAGGGGGGTAATCAGCCCCAGCATTTT; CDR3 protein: CASSLQGGNQPQHF
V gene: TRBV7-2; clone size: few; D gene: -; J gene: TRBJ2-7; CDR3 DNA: TGTGCCAGCAGCTTCGCAGGAGAATCCTACGAGCAGTACTTC; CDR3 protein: CASSFAGESYEQYF
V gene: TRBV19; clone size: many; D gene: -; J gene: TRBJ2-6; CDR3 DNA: TGTGCCAGTAGGAACTCTGGGGCCAACGTCCTGACTTTC; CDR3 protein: CASRNSGANVLTF
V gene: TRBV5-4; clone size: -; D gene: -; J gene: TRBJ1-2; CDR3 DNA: TGTGCCAGCAGCTTGGCGGTAAACTATGGCTACACCTTC; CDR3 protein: CASSLAVNYGYTF
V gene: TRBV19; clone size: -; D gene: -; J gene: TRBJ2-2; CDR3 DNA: TGTGCCAGTAGTATAGAGGCGGCAGGGGAAACCGGGGAGCTGTTTTTT; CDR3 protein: CASSIEAAGETGELFF
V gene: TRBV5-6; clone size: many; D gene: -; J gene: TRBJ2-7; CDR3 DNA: TGTGCCAGCAGCTTGGGCGGGGCGAGCTCCTACGAGCAGTACTTC; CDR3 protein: CASSLGGASSYEQYF
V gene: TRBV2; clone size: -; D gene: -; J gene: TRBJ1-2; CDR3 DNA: TGTGCCAGCAGTACAGATGTCAACTATGGCTACACCTTC; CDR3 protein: CASSTDVNYGYTF
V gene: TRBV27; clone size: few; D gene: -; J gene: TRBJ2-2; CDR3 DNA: TGTGCCAGCACTAGCGCGAACACCGGGGAGCTGTTTTTT; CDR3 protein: CASTSANTGELFF
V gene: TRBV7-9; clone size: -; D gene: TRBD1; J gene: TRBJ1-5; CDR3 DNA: TGTGCCAGCAGCTCATGGGAGGGGGCGCTTAGCAATCAGCCCCAGCATTTT; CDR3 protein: CASSSWEGALSNQPQHF